The source of this T cell receptor (beta chain) is a study of T cell repertoires in cytomegalovirus infection. This clonotype occurred a few times. Trimming shortened V by 6 bases and J by 4 bases, and 18 bases separated the two germline ends. There are 15 residues in the CDR3. One entry per CDR3 protein results from TCRdb running MiXCR on the reads. The sample has around 740,000 distinct CDR3 sequences; roughly 35% are singletons. The rearrangement joins TRBV12-3 or TRBV12-4 to TRBJ1-1, with D hard to call. What was sequenced was PBMCs. The source of this sequence is a human donor in good health (CMV status not recorded). Some clones in this sample may be carry-over from other donors' samples. The CDR3 is CASSPNRARGTEAFF. CDR3 DNA sequence: TGTGCCAGCAGCCCTAACCGGGCACGAGGCACTGAAGCTTTCTTT.